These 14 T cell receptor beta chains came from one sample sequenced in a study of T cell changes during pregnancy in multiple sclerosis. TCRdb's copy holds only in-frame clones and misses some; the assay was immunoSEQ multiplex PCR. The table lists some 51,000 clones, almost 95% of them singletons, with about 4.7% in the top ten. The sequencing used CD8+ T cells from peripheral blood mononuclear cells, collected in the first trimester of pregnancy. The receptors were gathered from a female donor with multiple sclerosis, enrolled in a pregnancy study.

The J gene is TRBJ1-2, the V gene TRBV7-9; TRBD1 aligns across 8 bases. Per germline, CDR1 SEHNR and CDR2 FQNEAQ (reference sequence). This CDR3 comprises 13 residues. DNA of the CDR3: TGTACTAACAGGGGGGGCCCCCTCTATGGCTACACCTTC. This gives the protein CTNRGGPLYGYTF.

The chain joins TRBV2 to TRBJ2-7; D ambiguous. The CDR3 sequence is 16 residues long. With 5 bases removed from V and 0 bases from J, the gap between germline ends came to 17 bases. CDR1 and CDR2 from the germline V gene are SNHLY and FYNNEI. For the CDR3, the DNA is TGTGCCAGCAGTACGACTCTAGGATTCGACTCCTACGAGCAGTACTTC. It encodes CASSTTLGFDSYEQYF.

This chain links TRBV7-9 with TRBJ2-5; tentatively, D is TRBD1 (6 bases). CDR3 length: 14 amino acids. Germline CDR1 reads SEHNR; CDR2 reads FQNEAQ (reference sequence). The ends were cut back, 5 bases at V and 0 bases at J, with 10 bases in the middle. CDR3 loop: CASSPGHHQETQYF. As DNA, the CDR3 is TGTGCCAGCAGCCCGGGACACCACCAAGAGACCCAGTACTTC.

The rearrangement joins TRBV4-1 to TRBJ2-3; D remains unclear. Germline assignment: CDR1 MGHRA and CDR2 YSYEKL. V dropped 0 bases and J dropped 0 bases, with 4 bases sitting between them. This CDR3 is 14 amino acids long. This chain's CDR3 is CASSQEQSTDTQYF. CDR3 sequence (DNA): TGCGCCAGCAGCCAAGAACAGAGCACAGATACGCAGTATTTT.

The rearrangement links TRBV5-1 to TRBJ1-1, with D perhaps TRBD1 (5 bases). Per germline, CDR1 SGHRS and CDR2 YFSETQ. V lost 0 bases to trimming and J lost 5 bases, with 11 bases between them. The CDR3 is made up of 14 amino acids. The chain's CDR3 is CASSLGRGLTEAFF. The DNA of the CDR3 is TGCGCCAGCAGCTTGGGGAGGGGTTTGACTGAAGCTTTCTTT.

This chain's CDR3 is CASSLAQGAGTGELFF. CDR3 DNA sequence: TGTGCCAGCAGTTTAGCGCAGGGGGCCGGCACCGGGGAGCTGTTTTTT. This chain connects TRBV27 to TRBJ2-2; 8 bases line up with TRBD1. V was pared by 2 bases and J by 4 bases, with 6 bases of the junction left unmatched. The germline V gene has CDR1 MNHEY and CDR2 SMNVEV (reference sequence). The CDR3 is made up of 16 amino acids.

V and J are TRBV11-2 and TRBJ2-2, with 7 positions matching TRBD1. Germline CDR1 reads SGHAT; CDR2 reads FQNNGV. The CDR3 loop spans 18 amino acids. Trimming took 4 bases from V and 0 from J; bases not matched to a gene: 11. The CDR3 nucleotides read TGTGCCAGCAGCTCTAGGGGGCGAATTATCCCGAACACCGGGGAGCTGTTTTTT. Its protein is CASSSRGRIIPNTGELFF. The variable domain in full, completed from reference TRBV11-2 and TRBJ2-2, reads EAGVAQSPRYKIIEKRQSVAFWCNPISGHATLYWYQQILGQGPKLLIQFQNNGVVDDSQLPKDRFSAERLKGVDSTLKIQPAKLEDSAVYLCASSSRGRIIPNTGELFFGEGSRLTVL.

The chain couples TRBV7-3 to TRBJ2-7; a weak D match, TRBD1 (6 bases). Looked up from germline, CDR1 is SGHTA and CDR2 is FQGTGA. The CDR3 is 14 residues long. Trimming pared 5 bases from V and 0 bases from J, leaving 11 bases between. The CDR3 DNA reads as TGTGCCAGCAGCCTCCAGGGGACCTCCTACGAGCAGTACTTC. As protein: CASSLQGTSYEQYF.

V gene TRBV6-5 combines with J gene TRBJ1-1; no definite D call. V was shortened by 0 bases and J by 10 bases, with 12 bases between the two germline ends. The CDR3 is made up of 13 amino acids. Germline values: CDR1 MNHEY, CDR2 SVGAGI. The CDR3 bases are TGTGCCAGCAGTTACTCGACGTGGGAGGTAGCTTTCTTT. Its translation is CASSYSTWEVAFF.

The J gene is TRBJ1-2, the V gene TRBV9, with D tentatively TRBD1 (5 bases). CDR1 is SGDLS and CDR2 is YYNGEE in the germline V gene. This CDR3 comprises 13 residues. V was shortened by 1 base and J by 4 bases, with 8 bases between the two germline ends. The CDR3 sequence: CASSVRGFYGYTF. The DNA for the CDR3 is TGTGCCAGCAGCGTAAGGGGATTCTATGGCTACACCTTC.

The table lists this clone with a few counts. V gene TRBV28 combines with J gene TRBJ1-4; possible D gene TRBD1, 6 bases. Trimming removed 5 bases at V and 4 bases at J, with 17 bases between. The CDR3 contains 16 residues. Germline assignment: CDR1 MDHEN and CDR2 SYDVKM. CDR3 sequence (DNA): TGTGCCAGCAGTCCAGCCCACAGGGAGATTAATGAAAAACTGTTTTTT. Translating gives CASSPAHREINEKLFF.

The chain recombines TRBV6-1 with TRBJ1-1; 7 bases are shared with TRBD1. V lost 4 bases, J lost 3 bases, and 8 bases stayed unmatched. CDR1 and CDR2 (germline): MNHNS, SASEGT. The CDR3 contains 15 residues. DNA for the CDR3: TGTGCCAGCAGTGCGACAGGGATTATACACACTGAAGCTTTCTTT. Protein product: CASSATGIIHTEAFF.

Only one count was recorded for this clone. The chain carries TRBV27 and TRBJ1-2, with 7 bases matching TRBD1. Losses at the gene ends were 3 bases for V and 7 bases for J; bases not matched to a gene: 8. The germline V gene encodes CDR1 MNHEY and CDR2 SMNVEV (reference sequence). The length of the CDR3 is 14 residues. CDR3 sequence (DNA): TGTGCCAGCAGTTTTCTAGGGGACAGTTCTGGCTACACCTTC. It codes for CASSFLGDSSGYTF.

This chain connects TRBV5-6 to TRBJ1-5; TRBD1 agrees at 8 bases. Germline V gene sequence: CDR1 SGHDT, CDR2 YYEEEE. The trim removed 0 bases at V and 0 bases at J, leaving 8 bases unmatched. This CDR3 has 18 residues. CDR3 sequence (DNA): TGTGCCAGCAGCTTGGGGCAGGGGGCGACCCTTAGCAATCAGCCCCAGCATTTT. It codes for CASSLGQGATLSNQPQHF.